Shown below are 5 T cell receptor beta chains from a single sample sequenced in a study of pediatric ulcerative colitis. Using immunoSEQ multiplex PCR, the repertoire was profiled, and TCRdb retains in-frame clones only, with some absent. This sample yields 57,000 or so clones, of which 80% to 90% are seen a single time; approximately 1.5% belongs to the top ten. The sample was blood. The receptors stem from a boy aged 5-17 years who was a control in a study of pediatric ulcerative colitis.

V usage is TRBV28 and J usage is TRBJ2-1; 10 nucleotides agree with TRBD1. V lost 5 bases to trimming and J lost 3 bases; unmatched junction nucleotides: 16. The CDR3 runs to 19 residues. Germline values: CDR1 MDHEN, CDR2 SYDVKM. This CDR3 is CASSPLLGQGGTFYNEQFF. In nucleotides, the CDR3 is TGTGCCAGCAGTCCTCTTCTTGGACAGGGGGGGACTTTCTACAATGAGCAGTTCTTC.

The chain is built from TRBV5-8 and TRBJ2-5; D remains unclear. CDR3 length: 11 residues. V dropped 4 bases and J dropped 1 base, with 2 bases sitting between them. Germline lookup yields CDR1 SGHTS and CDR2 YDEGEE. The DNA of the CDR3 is TGTGCCAGCAGCCTCCAAGAGACCCAGTACTTC. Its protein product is CASSLQETQYF.

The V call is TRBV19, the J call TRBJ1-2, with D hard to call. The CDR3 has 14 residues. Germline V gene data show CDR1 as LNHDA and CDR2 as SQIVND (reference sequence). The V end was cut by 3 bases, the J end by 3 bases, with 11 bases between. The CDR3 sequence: CASSIGWEDYGYTF. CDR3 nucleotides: TGTGCCAGTAGTATTGGATGGGAGGACTATGGCTACACCTTC.

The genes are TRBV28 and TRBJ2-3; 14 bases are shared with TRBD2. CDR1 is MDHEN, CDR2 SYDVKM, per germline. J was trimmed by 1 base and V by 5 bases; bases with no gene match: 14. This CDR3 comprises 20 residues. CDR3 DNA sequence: TGTGCCAGCAGTCCTCCCCCGGGACTAGCGGGAGTCGTGGGCACAGATACGCAGTATTTT. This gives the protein CASSPPPGLAGVVGTDTQYF.

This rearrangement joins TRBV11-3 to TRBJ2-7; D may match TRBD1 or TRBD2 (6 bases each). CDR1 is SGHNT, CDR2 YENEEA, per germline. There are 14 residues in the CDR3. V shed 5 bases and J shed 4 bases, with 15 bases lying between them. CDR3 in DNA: TGTGCCAGCAGCCCGGGGGCAAGCAGGTACGAGCAGTACTTC. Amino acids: CASSPGASRYEQYF.